This is a list of T cell receptor beta chains from one sample in a study of T cells in Graves' hyperthyroidism and ophthalmopathy. Each CDR3 protein gets one entry after TCRdb re-called the multiplex PCR reads with MiXCR. The top ten clones hold about 20% of a sample with 300,000 to 400,000 distinct CDR3 sequences, approximately 14% of them seen once. The sequencing input was blood. These receptors were taken from a woman aged 25 to 39 with Graves' ophthalmopathy. Each CDR3 is given with its conserved first and last residue. The D gene is left open where the match is weak. For some rows the clone size is stated as once, few or many, or as a class when expanded; others skip it.

-,TRBJ1-5,TRBV28,-,CASASGYQPQHF,TGTGCCAGCGCCTCGGGATATCAGCCCCAGCATTTT
TRBD2,TRBJ2-1,TRBV28,many,CASSSGLAGAVYNEQFF,TGTGCCAGCAGTTCGGGACTAGCGGGGGCCGTCTACAATGAGCAGTTCTTC
-,TRBJ2-7,TRBV27,-,CASSLLPGYGQYF,TGTGCCAGCAGTCTTCTCCCCGGATACGGGCAGTACTTC
-,TRBJ2-7,TRBV7-9,-,CASSLAGALSYEQYF,TGTGCCAGCAGCTTAGCGGGGGCCCTCTCCTACGAGCAGTACTTC
-,TRBJ1-5,TRBV3-1,many,CASRLRPQHF,TGTGCCAGCAGGCTAAGGCCCCAGCATTTT
TRBD1,TRBJ1-2,TRBV18,many,CASSPGTGQRGYTF,TGTGCCAGCTCACCAGGGACGGGACAGCGTGGCTACACCTTC
-,TRBJ2-7,TRBV2,-,CASMDAPPTHHEQYF,TGTGCCAGCATGGATGCTCCCCCGACCCACCACGAGCAGTACTTC
-,TRBJ1-2,TRBV11-3,many,CASSLHTSGHRTNYGYTF,TGTGCCAGCAGCTTACACACCTCGGGACACCGAACTAACTATGGCTACACCTTC
-,TRBJ1-5,TRBV12-3/TRBV12-4,many,CASSRTRGKNQPQHF,TGTGCCAGCAGTCGAACCCGGGGCAAGAATCAGCCCCAGCATTTT
-,TRBJ1-5,TRBV18,many,CASSPRTDQPQHF,TGTGCCAGCTCACCGAGGACAGATCAGCCCCAGCATTTT
-,TRBJ1-1,TRBV18,many,CASSPPGSKGTEAFF,TGTGCCAGCTCACCACCCGGCTCCAAAGGGACTGAAGCTTTCTTT